One and the same sample provided the 9 T cell receptor beta chains below, sequenced in a study of early stage breast cancer tumors. Sequencing was performed with immunoSEQ multiplex PCR; in TCRdb, only in-frame clones are kept and a portion is missing. The table records 60,000 to 80,000 clones, 70% to 85% of them present only once. The sample comprised blood. Receptor source: a person aged 55 to 75 with breast cancer.

The gene calls are TRBV28 and TRBJ1-1, with D maybe TRBD1 (5 bases). The ends were cut back, 5 bases at V and 5 bases at J, with 12 bases in the middle. Germline CDR1 and CDR2: MDHEN and SYDVKM. This CDR3 contains 13 residues. The CDR3 sequence: CASSTTWGTEAFF. The CDR3 coding sequence is TGTGCCAGCAGTACCACGTGGGGGACTGAAGCTTTCTTT.

A remark on this clone: Germline is not matched at one junction end, which may reflect a read error. The V call is TRBV30, the J call TRBJ1-4; D is unresolved. CDR1 is GTSNPN and CDR2 is SVGIG in the germline V gene (reference sequence). The CDR3 has 12 amino acids. CDR3 loop: CSGSGSNEKLFF. Written as DNA, the CDR3 is TGCTCCGGATCTGGGTCTAATGAAAAACTGTTTTTT.

The V call is TRBV19, the J call TRBJ2-2, with 16 positions matching TRBD2. CDR1 is LNHDA and CDR2 is SQIVND in the germline V gene (reference sequence). This CDR3 contains 17 residues. V shed 7 bases, J shed 2 bases, and the junction held 4 bases outside the gene matches. CDR3 in amino acids: CASIGTSGRDNTGELFF. DNA of the CDR3: TGTGCCAGTATTGGGACTAGCGGGAGGGACAACACCGGGGAGCTGTTTTTT. The full variable domain, with the rest looked up from reference TRBV19 and TRBJ2-2, is DGGITQSPKYLFRKEGQNVTLSCEQNLNHDAMYWYRQDPGQGLRLIYYSQIVNDFQKGDIAEGYSVSREKKESFPLTVTSAQKNPTAFYLCASIGTSGRDNTGELFFGEGSRLTVL.

The chain joins TRBV7-3 to TRBJ2-1, with 8 bases that match TRBD2. With V trimmed by 3 bases and J by 6 bases, 10 bases remained unmatched. The CDR3 consists of 16 residues. CDR1 and CDR2 from the germline V gene are SGHTA and FQGTGA. CDR3 coding DNA: TGTGCCAGCAGCTTGCAACCACCGGGACTAGTCAATGAGCAGTTCTTC. Protein: CASSLQPPGLVNEQFF. Based on the CDR3 plus reference TRBV7-3 and TRBJ2-1, the full variable domain is GAGVSQTPSNKVTEKGKYVELRCDPISGHTALYWYRQSLGQGPEFLIYFQGTGAADDSGLPNDRFFAVRPEGSVSTLKIQRTERGDSAVYLCASSLQPPGLVNEQFFGPGTRLTVL.

The chain employs TRBV10-3 and TRBJ2-7; tentatively, D is TRBD2 (5 bases). Germline assignment: CDR1 ENHRY and CDR2 SYGVKD. The CDR3 runs to 14 residues. The ends were cut back, 9 bases at V and 0 bases at J, with 15 bases in the middle. Here the CDR3 reads CAIGGTGNSYEQYF. The CDR3 DNA is TGTGCCATAGGAGGAACGGGGAACTCCTACGAGCAGTACTTC.

The CDR3 DNA reads as TGTGCCAGCAGTTTATCCCTAGCGGCCTACGAGCAGTACTTC. Its translation: CASSLSLAAYEQYF. The chain recombines TRBV27 with TRBJ2-7, with 7 bases aligning to TRBD2. Germline values: CDR1 MNHEY, CDR2 SMNVEV (reference sequence). V shed 0 bases and J 2 bases; nucleotides not matched to a gene: 1. The CDR3 is 14 residues long.

This chain links TRBV18 with TRBJ2-3; the match to TRBD2 covers 7 bases. In germline, CDR1 is KGHSH, CDR2 LQKENI. The CDR3 length is 17 residues. V lost 4 bases to trimming and J lost 1 base; unmatched junction nucleotides: 11. CDR3: CASSLSGVLAGTDTQYF. As DNA, the CDR3 is TGTGCCAGCTCACTATCGGGTGTGCTAGCGGGCACAGATACGCAGTATTTT.

V gene TRBV5-6 combines with J gene TRBJ2-3; 7 bases agree with TRBD2. The germline V gene has CDR1 SGHDT and CDR2 YYEEEE. CDR3 size: 15 residues. V dropped 4 bases and J dropped 4; count of bases not matched to a gene: 9. The CDR3 region is CASSLYLAGADTQYF. The DNA of the CDR3 is TGTGCCAGCAGCCTGTACTTGGCGGGGGCAGATACGCAGTATTTT.

The gene calls are TRBV2 and TRBJ1-5; a weak D match, TRBD1 (6 bases). Germline lookup yields CDR1 SNHLY and CDR2 FYNNEI. There are 13 residues in the CDR3. Deletions cut 6 bases from V and 3 bases from J, with 9 bases between. The CDR3, as DNA: TGTGCCAGCAGCCGGGACACCAATCAGCCCCAGCATTTT. It codes for CASSRDTNQPQHF.